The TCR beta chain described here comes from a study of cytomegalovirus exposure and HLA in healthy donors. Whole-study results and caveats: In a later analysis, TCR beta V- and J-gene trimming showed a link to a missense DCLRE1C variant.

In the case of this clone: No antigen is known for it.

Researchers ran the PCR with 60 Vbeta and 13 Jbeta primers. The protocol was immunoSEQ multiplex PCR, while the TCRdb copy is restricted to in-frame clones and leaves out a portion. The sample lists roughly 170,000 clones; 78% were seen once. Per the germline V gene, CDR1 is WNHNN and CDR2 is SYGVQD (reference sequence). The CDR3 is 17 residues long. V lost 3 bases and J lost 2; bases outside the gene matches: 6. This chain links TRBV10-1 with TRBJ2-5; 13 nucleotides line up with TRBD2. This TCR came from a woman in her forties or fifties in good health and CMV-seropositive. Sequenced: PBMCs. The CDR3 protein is CASSEGLAGAFQETQYF. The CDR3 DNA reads TGCGCCAGCAGTGAAGGACTAGCGGGGGCCTTTCAAGAGACCCAGTACTTC.